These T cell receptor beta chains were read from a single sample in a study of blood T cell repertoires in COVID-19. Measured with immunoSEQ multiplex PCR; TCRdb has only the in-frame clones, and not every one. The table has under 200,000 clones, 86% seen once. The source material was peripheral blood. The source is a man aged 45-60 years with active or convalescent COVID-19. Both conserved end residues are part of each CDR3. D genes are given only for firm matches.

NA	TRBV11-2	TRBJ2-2	CASSYRDILRARKLFF
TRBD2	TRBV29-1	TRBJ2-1	CSVPGGFLDEQFF
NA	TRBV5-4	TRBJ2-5	CASSLDNRVETQYF
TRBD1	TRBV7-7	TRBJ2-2	CASSLQGANTGELFF
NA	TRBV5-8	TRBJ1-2	CASSPLDRRSGYTF
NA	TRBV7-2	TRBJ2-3	CASSLWLASTDTQYF
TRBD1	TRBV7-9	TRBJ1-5	CASSFEAGTGGNQPQHF
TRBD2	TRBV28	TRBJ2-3	CASGLAGYDLDTQYF
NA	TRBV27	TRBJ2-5	CASSWQGSGETQYF
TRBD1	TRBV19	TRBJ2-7	CASSRQGASYEQYF
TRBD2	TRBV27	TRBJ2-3	CASSSLAGGRDTQYF
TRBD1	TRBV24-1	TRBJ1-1	CATSDSGQLNTEAFF
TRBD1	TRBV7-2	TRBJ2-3	CASSLVAGGSDTQYF
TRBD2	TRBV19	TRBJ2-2	CASSGTSGRGTGELFF
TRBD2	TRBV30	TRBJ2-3	CAWSALAGGTDTQYF
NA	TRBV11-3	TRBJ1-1	CASSLGGENTEAFF
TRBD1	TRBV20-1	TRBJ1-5	CSASQGDQPQHF
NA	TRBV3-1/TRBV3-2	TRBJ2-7	CASSQPRLPPYEQYF
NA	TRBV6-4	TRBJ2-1	CASRAAQGEQFF
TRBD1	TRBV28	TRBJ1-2	CASSVTGSGYTF
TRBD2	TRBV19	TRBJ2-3	CASRPRERGVSDTQYF
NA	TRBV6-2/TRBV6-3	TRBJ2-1	CASSVSENEQFF
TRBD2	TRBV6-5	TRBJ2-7	CASRGSGSSPEQYF
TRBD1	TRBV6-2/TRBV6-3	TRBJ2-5	CASSKTGEETQYF
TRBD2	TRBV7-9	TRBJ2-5	CASSHFGRALGAQYF
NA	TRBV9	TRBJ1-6	CASSVEAGGNSPLHF
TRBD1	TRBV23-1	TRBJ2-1	CASSPGQGEFF